The next 17 T cell receptor beta chains were all read from a single sample in a study of control samples from healthy donors and cancer patients. Some clones are missing from TCRdb's copy, which holds only in-frame ones; the method was immunoSEQ multiplex PCR. The sample consists of approximately 97,000 clones, approximately 86% of them appearing once. The sequencing input was blood. These receptors came from a man aged 25 to 45 in good health.

The gene calls are TRBV5-1 and TRBJ2-1; 9 nucleotides align to TRBD2. The CDR3 is 16 residues long. The ends lost 2 bases at V and 5 bases at J; junction bases unmatched: 8. The germline V gene encodes CDR1 SGHRS and CDR2 YFSETQ. DNA for the CDR3: TGCGCCAGCAGCTTTTTCGGGACTAGCAAAAACAATGAGCAGTTCTTC. This codes for CASSFFGTSKNNEQFF.

The table lists this clone with a few counts. This sequence joins TRBV2 and TRBJ1-1; D is ambiguous. The V and J ends lost 3 bases and 0 bases respectively, with 11 bases between them. Germline values: CDR1 SNHLY, CDR2 FYNNEI. The CDR3 runs to 15 residues. Here the CDR3 reads CASSDTTALNTEAFF. CDR3 sequence (DNA): TGTGCCAGCAGTGATACCACAGCTCTGAACACTGAAGCTTTCTTT.

Only one count was recorded for this clone. V is TRBV27 and J is TRBJ2-7; 8 bases map to TRBD1. V dropped 8 bases and J dropped 12; count of bases not matched to a gene: 15. CDR1 is MNHEY, CDR2 SMNVEV, per germline (reference sequence). The CDR3 is made up of 13 amino acids. CDR3 coding DNA: TGTGCCAGCGGTCGCGGACAGGGACCATTCAGGTACTTC. Its protein product is CASGRGQGPFRYF.

This chain joins TRBV5-4 and TRBJ2-1; D ambiguous. V was cut by 6 bases and J by 7 bases, with 11 bases left in between. There are 12 residues in the CDR3. The germline V gene has CDR1 SGHNT and CDR2 YYREEE (reference sequence). The CDR3 sequence: CASTREWNEQFF. The CDR3 nucleotides read TGTGCCAGCACCCGAGAGTGGAATGAGCAGTTCTTC.

The J gene is TRBJ2-2, the V gene TRBV4-3; D ambiguous. Looked up from germline, CDR1 is LGHNA and CDR2 is YSLEER. V lost 0 bases and J lost 10, with 12 bases in between. CDR3 size: 14 residues. The CDR3: CASSQDLGSPELFF. The DNA for the CDR3 is TGCGCCAGCAGCCAAGATCTCGGCTCCCCGGAGCTGTTTTTT.

This chain links TRBV11-2 with TRBJ1-5, with D maybe TRBD1 (5 bases). The CDR3 spans 14 residues. V was pared by 5 bases and J by 4 bases, with 12 bases between. Germline loops: CDR1 SGHAT, CDR2 FQNNGV. In DNA form, the CDR3 reads TGTGCCAGCAGCCCGGGACCGCGAAATCAGCCCCAGCATTTT. It encodes CASSPGPRNQPQHF.

The gene calls are TRBV19 and TRBJ2-2, with 11 bases fitting TRBD2. The CDR3 length is 15 residues. The germline V gene has CDR1 LNHDA and CDR2 SQIVND (reference sequence). The junction had 5 bases not matched to a gene; V was cut back by 5 bases and J by 6 bases. CDR3 in DNA: TGTGCCAGTAGTCTCCTGGGACTAGCGGCCGGGGAGCTGTTTTTT. Translating it yields CASSLLGLAAGELFF. The complete variable domain, with remaining parts taken from reference TRBV19 and TRBJ2-2, reads DGGITQSPKYLFRKEGQNVTLSCEQNLNHDAMYWYRQDPGQGLRLIYYSQIVNDFQKGDIAEGYSVSREKKESFPLTVTSAQKNPTAFYLCASSLLGLAAGELFFGEGSRLTVL.

Here the CDR3 DNA reads TGTGCCAGCAGGGCGGATGGGACCCAGTACTTC. As protein: CASRADGTQYF. The chain couples TRBV2 to TRBJ2-5, with D uncertain. This CDR3 spans 11 amino acids. The germline V and J ends were trimmed by 6 bases and 7 bases, with 9 bases remaining between them. Germline CDR1 reads SNHLY; CDR2 reads FYNNEI.

In its sample, this clone was seen a few times. The chain uses TRBV25-1 and TRBJ1-2; no reliable D call. V was pared by 4 bases and J by 1 base, with 10 bases between. Per germline, CDR1 MGHDK and CDR2 SYGVNS. The CDR3 contains 14 residues. The CDR3: CASSGPGLNYGYTF. The CDR3 DNA sequence: TGTGCCAGCAGTGGCCCCGGGCTTAACTATGGCTACACCTTC.

The J gene is TRBJ2-3, the V gene TRBV19; either TRBD1 or TRBD2 may fit D (5 bases each). The CDR3 runs to 17 residues. Germline values: CDR1 LNHDA, CDR2 SQIVND (reference sequence). V lost 4 bases to trimming and J lost 3 bases, with 20 bases between them. Here the CDR3 reads CASSTTLEGIRTDTQYF. The CDR3 region has the DNA TGTGCCAGTAGTACAACGCTAGAGGGGATTCGAACAGATACGCAGTATTTT.

The V gene is TRBV6-5, the J gene TRBJ1-2; D is unclear. Per germline, CDR1 MNHEY and CDR2 SVGAGI. V lost 0 bases to trimming and J lost 5 bases, with 7 bases between them. The CDR3 covers 13 residues. The CDR3: CASSYSDTYGYTF. The CDR3 DNA reads TGTGCCAGCAGTTACTCTGACACATATGGCTACACCTTC.

The rearrangement joins TRBV11-2 to TRBJ2-7; D is possibly TRBD1 (5 bases). The CDR3 has 13 amino acids. In germline, CDR1 is SGHAT, CDR2 FQNNGV. The germline V and J ends were trimmed by 5 bases and 4 bases, with 12 bases remaining between them. The CDR3 nucleotides read TGTGCCAGCAGCCCTCTAACAGGATACGAGCAGTACTTC. Encoded protein: CASSPLTGYEQYF.

The V call is TRBV3-1 (or the pseudogene TRBV3-2), the J call TRBJ1-1, with a tentative D call TRBD1 (5 bases). The germline CDR1 and CDR2 sequences are LGHDT and YNNKEL (reference sequence). This CDR3 contains 14 residues. V dropped 4 bases and J dropped 0 bases, with 9 bases sitting between them. The CDR3 reads CASSRQYMNTEAFF. CDR3 in DNA: TGTGCCAGCAGCCGACAGTACATGAACACTGAAGCTTTCTTT.

The rearrangement joins TRBV29-1 to TRBJ2-3; tentatively, D is TRBD1 (6 bases). Germline CDR1 is SQVTM and CDR2 is ANQGSEA. V dropped 2 bases and J dropped 1 base, with 13 bases sitting between them. The CDR3 runs to 15 residues. For the CDR3, the DNA is TGCAGCGTTGAAAGTTATGGGGGCGGCACAGATACGCAGTATTTT. Its protein product is CSVESYGGGTDTQYF.

J is TRBJ2-5 and V is TRBV12-3 or TRBV12-4, with D unresolved. The CDR3 extends over 13 amino acids. Between the trimmed V and J ends, which lost 6 bases and 7 bases, there was a span of 15 bases. As DNA, the CDR3 is TGTGCCAGCAGCTCCGAAGGTACCGTGACCCAGTACTTC. Translated, it gives CASSSEGTVTQYF.

This chain joins TRBV6-2 or TRBV6-3 and TRBJ2-1; perhaps D is TRBD1 or TRBD2 (5 bases each). Germline values: CDR1 MNHEY, CDR2 SVGEGT. This CDR3 is built from 17 residues. V lost 5 bases and J 3 bases, leaving 20 bases between the germline ends. This CDR3 is CASSRDAGGQGYNEQFF. The CDR3 region has the DNA TGTGCCAGCAGTCGGGACGCCGGTGGGCAGGGCTACAATGAGCAGTTCTTC.

The chain carries TRBV19 and TRBJ2-2, with 8 bases identical to TRBD2. J lost 3 bases, V lost 5 bases, and 11 bases had no gene match. Per the germline V gene, CDR1 is LNHDA and CDR2 is SQIVND (reference sequence). There are 17 residues in the CDR3. This chain's CDR3 is CASSLRLREVHTGELFF. CDR3 nucleotides: TGTGCCAGTAGTCTGCGCCTGCGGGAGGTCCACACCGGGGAGCTGTTTTTT.